Below are 9 T cell receptor beta chains sequenced from a single sample in a study of human T cells and chemical hapten exposure. A single record per CDR3 protein comes from TCRdb applying MiXCR to the RACE reads. The sample holds about 93,000 distinct CDR3 sequences, around 9% seen once. Time point defined: healthy volunteer bleed at 2 weeks. RNA extraction used unfractionated whole blood as the source of total RNA. The specimen sequenced was whole blood. The receptor set was obtained from a female donor in good health. Some clones in this sample may be carry-over from other donors' samples.

Ten or more counts support this clonotype. The chain couples TRBV5-1 to TRBJ1-3; possibly TRBD1 for D (6 bases). CDR1 is SGHRS and CDR2 is YFSETQ in the germline V gene. Deletions cut 5 bases from V and 4 bases from J, with 16 bases between. The CDR3 consists of 15 residues. The CDR3 spells CASSLSGTLGNTIYF. In nucleotides, the CDR3 is TGCGCCAGCAGTCTCTCCGGGACACTCGGAAACACCATATATTTT.

This clonotype was counted many times. The gene calls are TRBV6-1 and TRBJ1-5, with 7 bases identical to TRBD1. Trimming took 6 bases from V and 7 from J; bases not matched to a gene: 9. Germline loops: CDR1 MNHNS, CDR2 SASEGT. The CDR3 loop spans 14 amino acids. DNA of the CDR3: TGTGCCAGCAGGGGGCCGGGACAGCAACAGCCCCAGCATTTT. This codes for CASRGPGQQQPQHF.

DNA of the CDR3: TGTGCCAGCAGTGAAGGGCGGGGGGCTTTAAACATTCAGTACTTC. Translation gives CASSEGRGALNIQYF. J is TRBJ2-4 and V is TRBV2; 8 bases map to TRBD2. V was pared by 1 base and J by 6 bases, with 5 bases of the junction left unmatched. CDR1 is SNHLY, CDR2 FYNNEI, per germline. This CDR3 has 15 amino acids. Filled out from reference TRBV2 and TRBJ2-4, the complete variable domain reads EPEVTQTPSHQVTQMGQEVILRCVPISNHLYFYWYRQILGQKVEFLVSFYNNEISEKSEIFDDQFSVERPDGSNFTLKIRSTKLEDSAMYFCASSEGRGALNIQYFGAGTRLSVL.

Details on this clonotype: A read error may explain this, as a much larger clone is one base away. The chain recombines TRBV18 with TRBJ2-5; 10 bases are shared with TRBD2. This CDR3 has 19 residues. Germline CDR1 KGHSH, CDR2 LQKENI. The CDR3 nucleotides read TGTGCCAGCTCACCACCGTGGAAAGAGGCTAGCGGGAGCCAAGAGACCAAGTACTTC. Its translation: CASSPPWKEASGSQETKYF.

The chain has TRBV20-1 and TRBJ1-1; TRBD1 might be the D (6 bases). CDR1 DFQATT and CDR2 SNEGSKA come from the germline V gene (reference sequence). The CDR3 is made up of 12 amino acids. The V end lost 0 bases, the J end lost 6 bases, and 8 bases lay between the germline ends. As DNA, the CDR3 is TGCAGTGCTAGAGATCACAGGGCTGAAGCTTTCTTT. It codes for CSARDHRAEAFF.

This sequence joins TRBV13 and TRBJ2-7, with D tentatively TRBD2 (6 bases). V lost 5 bases and J 0 bases, leaving 14 bases between the germline ends. The CDR3 runs to 15 residues. Germline lookup yields CDR1 PRHDT and CDR2 FYEKMQ (reference sequence). This CDR3 is CASSPAGLGSYEQYF. The CDR3 DNA follows: TGTGCCAGCAGCCCGGCGGGACTTGGCTCCTACGAGCAGTACTTC.

This clonotype has a handful of counts. V usage is TRBV5-1 and J usage is TRBJ1-3; no clear D. Trimming stripped 7 bases from V and 3 bases from J, with 5 bases between. Per the germline V gene, CDR1 is SGHRS and CDR2 is YFSETQ. CDR3 length: 11 residues. This chain's CDR3 is CASQRGNTIYF. CDR3 bases: TGCGCCAGCCAACGTGGAAACACCATATATTTT.

This clonotype occurred a few times. The chain uses TRBV21-1 and TRBJ2-7; the listed D gene, TRBD1, was not tested against the DNA. TRBV21-1 is an annotated pseudogene. The CDR3 loop spans 17 amino acids. For the CDR3, the DNA is TGTGCCAGCAGCAAAGCTGTGCTACAGGGGGCGTTCTACGAGCAGTACTTC. Its translation is CASSKAVLQGAFYEQYF.

The gene calls are TRBV11-2 and TRBJ2-1; D ambiguous. This CDR3 contains 13 residues. With 1 base removed from V and 8 bases from J, the gap between germline ends came to 9 bases. Per germline, CDR1 SGHAT and CDR2 FQNNGV. The CDR3 DNA is TGTGCCAGCAGCTTAGCTGGCACGTATGAGCAGTTCTTC. It is translated as CASSLAGTYEQFF.